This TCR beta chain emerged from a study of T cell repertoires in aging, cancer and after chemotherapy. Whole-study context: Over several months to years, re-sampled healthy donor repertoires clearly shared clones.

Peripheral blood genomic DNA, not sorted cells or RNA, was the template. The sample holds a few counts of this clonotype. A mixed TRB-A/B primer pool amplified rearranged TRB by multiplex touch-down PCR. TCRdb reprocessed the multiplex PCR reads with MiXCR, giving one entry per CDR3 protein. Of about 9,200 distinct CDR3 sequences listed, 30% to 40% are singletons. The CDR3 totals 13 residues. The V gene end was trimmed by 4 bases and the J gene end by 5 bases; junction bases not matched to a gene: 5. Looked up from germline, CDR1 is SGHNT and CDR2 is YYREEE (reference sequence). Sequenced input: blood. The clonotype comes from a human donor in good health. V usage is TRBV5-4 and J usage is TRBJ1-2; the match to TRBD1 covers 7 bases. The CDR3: CASSPPTGYGYTF. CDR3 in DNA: TGTGCCAGCAGCCCACCGACAGGGTATGGCTACACCTTC.